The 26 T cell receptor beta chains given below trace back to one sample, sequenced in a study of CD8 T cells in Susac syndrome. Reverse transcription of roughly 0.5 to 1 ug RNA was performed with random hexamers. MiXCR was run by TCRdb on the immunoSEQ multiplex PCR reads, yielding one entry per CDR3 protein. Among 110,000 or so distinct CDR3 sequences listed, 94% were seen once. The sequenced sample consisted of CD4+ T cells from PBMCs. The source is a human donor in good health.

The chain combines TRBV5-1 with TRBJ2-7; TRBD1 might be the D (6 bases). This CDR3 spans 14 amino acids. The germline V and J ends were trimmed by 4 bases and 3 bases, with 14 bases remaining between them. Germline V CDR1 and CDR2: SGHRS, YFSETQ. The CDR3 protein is CASSPDRGRYEQYF. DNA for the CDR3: TGCGCCAGCAGCCCGGACAGAGGACGCTACGAGCAGTACTTC.

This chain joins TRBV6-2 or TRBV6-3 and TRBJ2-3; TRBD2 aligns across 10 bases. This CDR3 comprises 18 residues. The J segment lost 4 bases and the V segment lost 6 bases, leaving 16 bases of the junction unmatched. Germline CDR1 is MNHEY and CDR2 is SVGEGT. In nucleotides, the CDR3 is TGTGCCAGCAGCAGGACGGGAGGGCTAGCGGGAGTGCCAGATACGCAGTATTTT. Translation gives CASSRTGGLAGVPDTQYF.

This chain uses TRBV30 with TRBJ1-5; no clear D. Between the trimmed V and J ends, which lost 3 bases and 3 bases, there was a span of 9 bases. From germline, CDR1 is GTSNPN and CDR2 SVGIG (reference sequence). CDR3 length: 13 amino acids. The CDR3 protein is CAWRLDSNQPQHF. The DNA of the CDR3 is TGTGCCTGGAGACTCGACTCCAATCAGCCCCAGCATTTT.

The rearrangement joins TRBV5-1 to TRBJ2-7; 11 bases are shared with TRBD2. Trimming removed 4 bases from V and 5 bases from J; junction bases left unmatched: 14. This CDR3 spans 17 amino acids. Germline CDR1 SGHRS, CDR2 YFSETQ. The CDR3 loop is CASSLRFYQGLADEQYF. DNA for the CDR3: TGCGCCAGCAGCCTCCGCTTTTATCAGGGACTAGCGGACGAGCAGTACTTC.

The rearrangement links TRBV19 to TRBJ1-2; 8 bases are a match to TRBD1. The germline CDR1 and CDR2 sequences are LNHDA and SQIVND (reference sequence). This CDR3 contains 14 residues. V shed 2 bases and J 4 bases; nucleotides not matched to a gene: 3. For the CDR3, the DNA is TGTGCCAGTAGTATAAGGGGACAGGTCTATGGCTACACCTTC. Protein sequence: CASSIRGQVYGYTF.

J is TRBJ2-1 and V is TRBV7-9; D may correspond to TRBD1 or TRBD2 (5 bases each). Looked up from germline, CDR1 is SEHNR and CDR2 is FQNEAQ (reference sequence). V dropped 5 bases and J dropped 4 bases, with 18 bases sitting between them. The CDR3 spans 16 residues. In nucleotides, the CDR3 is TGTGCCAGCAGCCTCTCCCTCGGAGGACAATACAATGAGCAGTTCTTC. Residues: CASSLSLGGQYNEQFF.

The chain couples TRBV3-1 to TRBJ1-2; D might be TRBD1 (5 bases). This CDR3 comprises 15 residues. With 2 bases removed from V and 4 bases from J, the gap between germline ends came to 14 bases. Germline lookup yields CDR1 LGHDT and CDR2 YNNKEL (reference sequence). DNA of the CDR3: TGTGCCAGCAGCCAAAATGATCTCGGGGGCTATGGCTACACCTTC. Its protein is CASSQNDLGGYGYTF.

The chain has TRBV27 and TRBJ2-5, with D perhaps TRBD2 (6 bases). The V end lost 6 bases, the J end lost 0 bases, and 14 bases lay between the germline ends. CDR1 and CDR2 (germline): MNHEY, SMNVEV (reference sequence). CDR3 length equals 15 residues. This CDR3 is CASSPLGGNQETQYF. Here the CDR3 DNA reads TGTGCCAGCAGCCCTTTGGGGGGTAACCAAGAGACCCAGTACTTC.

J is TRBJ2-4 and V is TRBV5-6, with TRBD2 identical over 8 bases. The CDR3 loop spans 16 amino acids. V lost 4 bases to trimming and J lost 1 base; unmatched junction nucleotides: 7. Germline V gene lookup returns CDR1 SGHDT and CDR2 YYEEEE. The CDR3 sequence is CASSLAGPWAKNIQYF. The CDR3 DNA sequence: TGTGCCAGCAGCCTAGCGGGCCCGTGGGCCAAAAACATTCAGTACTTC.

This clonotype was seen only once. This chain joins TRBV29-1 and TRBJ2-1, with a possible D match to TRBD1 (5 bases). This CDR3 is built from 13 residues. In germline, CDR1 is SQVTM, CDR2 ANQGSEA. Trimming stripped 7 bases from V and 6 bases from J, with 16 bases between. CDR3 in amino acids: CSAPDPGANEQFF. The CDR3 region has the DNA TGCAGCGCCCCCGACCCTGGGGCCAATGAGCAGTTCTTC.

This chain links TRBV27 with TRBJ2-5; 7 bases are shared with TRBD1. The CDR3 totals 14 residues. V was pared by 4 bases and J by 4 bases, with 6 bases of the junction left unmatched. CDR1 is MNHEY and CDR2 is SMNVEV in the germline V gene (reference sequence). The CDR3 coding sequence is TGTGCCAGCAGTTCAACAGGGGCGGTAGAGACCCAGTACTTC. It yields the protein CASSSTGAVETQYF.

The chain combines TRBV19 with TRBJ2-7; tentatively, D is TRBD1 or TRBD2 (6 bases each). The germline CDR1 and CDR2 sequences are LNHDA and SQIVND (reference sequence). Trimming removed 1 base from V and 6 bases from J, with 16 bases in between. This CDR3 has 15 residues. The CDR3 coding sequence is TGTGCCAGTAGTATAGGGGGGGACAAGGTCGGCGAGCAGTACTTC. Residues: CASSIGGDKVGEQYF.

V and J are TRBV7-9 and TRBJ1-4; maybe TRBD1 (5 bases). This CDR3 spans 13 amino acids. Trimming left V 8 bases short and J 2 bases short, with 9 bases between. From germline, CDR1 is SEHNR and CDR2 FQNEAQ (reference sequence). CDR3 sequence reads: CASPDSTNEKLFF. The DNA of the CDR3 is TGTGCCAGCCCAGACAGTACTAATGAAAAACTGTTTTTT.

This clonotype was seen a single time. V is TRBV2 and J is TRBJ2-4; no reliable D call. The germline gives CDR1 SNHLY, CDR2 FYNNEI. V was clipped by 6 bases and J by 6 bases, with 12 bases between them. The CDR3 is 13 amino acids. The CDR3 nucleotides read TGTGCCAGCAGGGTTAGCCTGGGAAACATTCAGTACTTC. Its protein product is CASRVSLGNIQYF.

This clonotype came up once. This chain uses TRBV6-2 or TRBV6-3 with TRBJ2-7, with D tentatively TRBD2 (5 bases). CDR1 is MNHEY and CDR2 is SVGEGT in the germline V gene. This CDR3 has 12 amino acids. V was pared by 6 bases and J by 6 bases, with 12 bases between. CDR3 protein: CASRADRGEQYF. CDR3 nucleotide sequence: TGTGCCAGCAGAGCGGACCGGGGCGAGCAGTACTTC.

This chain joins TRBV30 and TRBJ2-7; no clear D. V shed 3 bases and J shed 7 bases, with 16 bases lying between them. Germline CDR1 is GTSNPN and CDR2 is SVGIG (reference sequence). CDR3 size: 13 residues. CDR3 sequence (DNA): TGTGCCTGGAGGCGACCTTTGGTGGGGGAGCAGTACTTC. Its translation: CAWRRPLVGEQYF. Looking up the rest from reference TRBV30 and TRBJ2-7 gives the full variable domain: SQTIHQWPATLVQPVGSPLSLECTVEGTSNPNLYWYRQAAGRGLQLLFYSVGIGQISSEVPQNLSASRPQDRQFILSSKKLLLSDSGFYLCAWRRPLVGEQYFGPGTRLTVT.

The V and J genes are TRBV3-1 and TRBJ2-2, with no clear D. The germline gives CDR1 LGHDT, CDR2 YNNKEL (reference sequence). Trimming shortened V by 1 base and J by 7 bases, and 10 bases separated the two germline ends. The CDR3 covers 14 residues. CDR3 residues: CASSQGGSNGELFF. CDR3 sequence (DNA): TGTGCCAGCAGCCAAGGTGGTTCCAACGGGGAGCTGTTTTTT.

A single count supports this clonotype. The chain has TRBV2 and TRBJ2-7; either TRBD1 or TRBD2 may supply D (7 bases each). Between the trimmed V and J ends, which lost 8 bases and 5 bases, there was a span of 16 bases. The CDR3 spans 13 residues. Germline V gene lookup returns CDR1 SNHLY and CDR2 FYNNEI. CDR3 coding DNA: TGTGCCAGCGGCGACAGGGAGGGCAACGAGCAGTACTTC. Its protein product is CASGDREGNEQYF. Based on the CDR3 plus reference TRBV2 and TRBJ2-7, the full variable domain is EPEVTQTPSHQVTQMGQEVILRCVPISNHLYFYWYRQILGQKVEFLVSFYNNEISEKSEIFDDQFSVERPDGSNFTLKIRSTKLEDSAMYFCASGDREGNEQYFGPGTRLTVT.

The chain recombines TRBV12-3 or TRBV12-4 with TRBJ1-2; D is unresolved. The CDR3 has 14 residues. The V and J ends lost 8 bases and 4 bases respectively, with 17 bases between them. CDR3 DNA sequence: TGTGCCAGCGATTCCCGTGGGGTGGGCTATGGCTACACCTTC. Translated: CASDSRGVGYGYTF.

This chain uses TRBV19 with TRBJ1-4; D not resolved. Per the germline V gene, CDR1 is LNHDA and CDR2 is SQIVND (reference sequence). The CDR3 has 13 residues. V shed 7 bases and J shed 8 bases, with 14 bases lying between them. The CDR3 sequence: CASTDRGLEKLFF. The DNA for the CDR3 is TGTGCCAGTACCGACCGAGGCTTGGAAAAACTGTTTTTT.

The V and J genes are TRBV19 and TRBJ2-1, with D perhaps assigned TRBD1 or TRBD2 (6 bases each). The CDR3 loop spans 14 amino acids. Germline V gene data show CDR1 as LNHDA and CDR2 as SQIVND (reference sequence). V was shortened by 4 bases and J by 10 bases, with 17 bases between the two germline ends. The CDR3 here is CASSTPGGSREQFF. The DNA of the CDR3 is TGTGCCAGTAGTACCCCCGGGGGCTCAAGGGAGCAGTTCTTC.

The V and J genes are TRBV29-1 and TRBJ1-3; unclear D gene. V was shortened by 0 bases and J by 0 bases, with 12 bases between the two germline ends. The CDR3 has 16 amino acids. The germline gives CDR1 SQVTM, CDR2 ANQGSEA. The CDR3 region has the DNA TGCAGCGTTGAAGATTTGGCAGCTAACTCTGGAAACACCATATATTTT. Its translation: CSVEDLAANSGNTIYF. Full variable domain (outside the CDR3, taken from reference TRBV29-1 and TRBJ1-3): SAVISQKPSRDICQRGTSLTIQCQVDSQVTMMFWYRQQPGQSLTLIATANQGSEATYESGFVIDKFPISRPNLTFSTLTVSNMSPEDSSIYLCSVEDLAANSGNTIYFGEGSWLTVV.

In DNA, the CDR3 is TGCGCCAGCAGTCAATCGATGTCCCAGTACTTC. Protein: CASSQSMSQYF. V gene TRBV23-1 combines with J gene TRBJ2-5; D is uncertain. TRBV23-1 belongs to the ORF category, with a function that is uncertain. Trimming took off 0 bases at V and 9 bases at J, with 5 bases between the two ends. This CDR3 contains 11 residues.

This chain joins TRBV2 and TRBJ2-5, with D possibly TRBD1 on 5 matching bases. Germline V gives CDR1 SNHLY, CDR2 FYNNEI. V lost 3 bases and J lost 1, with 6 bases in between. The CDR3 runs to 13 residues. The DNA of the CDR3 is TGTGCCAGCAGTGATGACAGCCAAGAGACCCAGTACTTC. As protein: CASSDDSQETQYF.

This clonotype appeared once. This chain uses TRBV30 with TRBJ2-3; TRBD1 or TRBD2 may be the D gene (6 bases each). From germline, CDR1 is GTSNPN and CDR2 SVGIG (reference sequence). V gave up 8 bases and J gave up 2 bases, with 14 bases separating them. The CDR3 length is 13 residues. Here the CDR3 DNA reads TGTGCCGGAGGGGGGACGGACACAGATACGCAGTATTTT. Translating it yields CAGGGTDTDTQYF.

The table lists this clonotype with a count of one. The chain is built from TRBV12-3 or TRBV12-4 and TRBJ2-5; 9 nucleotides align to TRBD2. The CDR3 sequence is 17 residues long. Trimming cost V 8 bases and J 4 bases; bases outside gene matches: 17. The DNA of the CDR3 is TGTGCCAGCGGCCGACTAGGCGGGAGGGCTATCGGAGAGACCCAGTACTTC. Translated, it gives CASGRLGGRAIGETQYF.